This TCR beta chain was sequenced for a study of T cell responses to AZD1222 COVID-19 vaccine. V lost 0 bases to trimming and J lost 6 bases, with 14 bases between them. Germline V gene data show CDR1 as MNHEY and CDR2 as SMNVEV (reference sequence). This CDR3 has 15 residues. Sequencing was performed with immunoSEQ multiplex PCR; in TCRdb, only in-frame clones are kept and a portion is missing. Here the sample spans 150,000 or so clones, approximately 94% being singletons. Sequences were derived from peripheral blood, sampled on day 0 of AZD1222 vaccination. The receptor comes from an adult in good health. J is TRBJ1-1 and V is TRBV27; D call uncertain. This chain's CDR3 is CASSLSGWVFSEAFF. The CDR3 coding sequence is TGTGCCAGCAGTTTATCGGGGTGGGTGTTTTCTGAAGCTTTCTTT.